One and the same sample provided the 24 T cell receptor beta chains below, sequenced in a study of cytomegalovirus exposure and HLA in healthy donors. Using immunoSEQ multiplex PCR, the repertoire was profiled, and TCRdb retains in-frame clones only, with some absent. The sample carries about 160,000 clones, approximately 96% recorded once. Sequencing was performed on PBMCs. These receptors all come from a woman aged 18-30 years in good health and CMV-seronegative.

The chain has TRBV6-5 and TRBJ2-2; 9 bases match TRBD1. Trimming removed 2 bases from V and 2 bases from J; junction bases left unmatched: 3. Germline CDR1 reads MNHEY; CDR2 reads SVGAGI. The CDR3 totals 16 residues. The CDR3 reads CASSYGTGTNTGELFF. CDR3 sequence (DNA): TGTGCCAGCAGTTACGGGACAGGGACCAACACCGGGGAGCTGTTTTTT.

V gene TRBV5-1 combines with J gene TRBJ2-7; tentative D call: TRBD1 (6 bases). Trimming removed 0 bases at V and 3 bases at J, with 16 bases between. The CDR3 contains 16 residues. Per the germline V gene, CDR1 is SGHRS and CDR2 is YFSETQ. DNA of the CDR3: TGCGCCAGCAGCTTGGCCACCGGGACACTCCGCTACGAGCAGTACTTC. Translation gives CASSLATGTLRYEQYF.

This chain connects TRBV18 to TRBJ1-1, with D uncertain. Germline V gene data show CDR1 as KGHSH and CDR2 as LQKENI. V lost 6 bases to trimming and J lost 0 bases, with 11 bases between them. CDR3 length: 14 amino acids. The CDR3 loop reads CASSPSGMNTEAFF. As DNA, the CDR3 is TGTGCCAGCTCCCCCTCCGGGATGAACACTGAAGCTTTCTTT. Combining the CDR3 with reference TRBV18 and TRBJ1-1 gives the whole variable domain NAGVMQNPRHLVRRRGQEARLRCSPMKGHSHVYWYRQLPEEGLKFMVYLQKENIIDESGMPKERFSAEFPKEGPSILRIQQVVRGDSAAYFCASSPSGMNTEAFFGQGTRLTVV.

The chain carries TRBV4-1 and TRBJ1-1, with TRBD1 matching over 7 bases. The J segment lost 2 bases and the V segment lost 4 bases, leaving 4 bases of the junction unmatched. This CDR3 is 14 amino acids long. The germline V gene has CDR1 MGHRA and CDR2 YSYEKL. CDR3 bases: TGCGCCAGCAGCCCGGACAGGACTAACACTGAAGCTTTCTTT. Translating gives CASSPDRTNTEAFF.

The chain combines TRBV11-2 with TRBJ1-1, with 9 nucleotides matching TRBD1. The CDR3 runs 15 residues. Germline CDR1 and CDR2: SGHAT and FQNNGV. Trimming cost V 7 bases and J 5 bases; bases outside gene matches: 11. CDR3 amino acids: CASTYRDRVETEAFF. In DNA form, the CDR3 reads TGTGCCAGCACCTACCGGGACAGGGTAGAGACTGAAGCTTTCTTT.

The chain has TRBV6-5 and TRBJ2-7; a weak D match, TRBD2 (5 bases). The germline gives CDR1 MNHEY, CDR2 SVGAGI. The V and J ends lost 0 bases and 1 base respectively, with 13 bases between them. The CDR3 is 16 residues long. CDR3 nucleotide sequence: TGTGCCAGCAGTTACTCGTTTCCGGGAATATCCTACGAGCAGTACTTC. Residues: CASSYSFPGISYEQYF.

This clone has only one observation. The rearrangement joins TRBV2 to TRBJ2-7; D remains ambiguous. The CDR3 is 11 residues long. V lost 6 bases and J 5 bases, leaving 8 bases between the germline ends. Germline V gene sequence: CDR1 SNHLY, CDR2 FYNNEI. The DNA of the CDR3 is TGTGCCAGCAGAATAAGCAACGAGCAGTACTTC. This sequence encodes CASRISNEQYF.

This clone was counted a single time. This chain uses TRBV5-1 with TRBJ1-2; D is ambiguous. Trimming left V 5 bases short and J 2 bases short, with 10 bases between. The CDR3 totals 13 residues. Germline V gives CDR1 SGHRS, CDR2 YFSETQ. In DNA, the CDR3 is TGCGCCAGCAGACTCGCGGGGAACTATGGCTACACCTTC. Protein sequence: CASRLAGNYGYTF. Full variable domain (remainder filled in from reference TRBV5-1 and TRBJ1-2): KAGVTQTPRYLIKTRGQQVTLSCSPISGHRSVSWYQQTPGQGLQFLFEYFSETQRNKGNFPGRFSGRQFSNSRSEMNVSTLELGDSALYLCASRLAGNYGYTFGSGTRLTVV.

The chain carries TRBV6-1 and TRBJ1-4; 9 bases line up with TRBD1. J gave up 7 bases and V 8 bases, and 8 bases lay outside the gene matches. Germline CDR1 MNHNS, CDR2 SASEGT. CDR3 length: 14 residues. The CDR3 sequence: CASDAGTGLEKLFF. The DNA of the CDR3 is TGTGCCAGCGATGCCGGGACAGGGCTTGAAAAACTGTTTTTT.

This chain connects TRBV9 to TRBJ1-2, with D tentatively TRBD1 (6 bases). Germline loops: CDR1 SGDLS, CDR2 YYNGEE. The CDR3 totals 15 residues. Trimming pared 0 bases from V and 4 bases from J, leaving 13 bases between. Here the CDR3 reads CASSVDGGSGYGYTF. CDR3 sequence (DNA): TGTGCCAGCAGCGTAGATGGGGGCTCGGGCTATGGCTACACCTTC. Based on the CDR3 plus reference TRBV9 and TRBJ1-2, the full variable domain is DSGVTQTPKHLITATGQRVTLRCSPRSGDLSVYWYQQSLDQGLQFLIQYYNGEERAKGNILERFSAQQFPDLHSELNLSSLELGDSALYFCASSVDGGSGYGYTFGSGTRLTVV.

This chain joins TRBV5-6 and TRBJ1-2, with TRBD1 identical over 7 bases. The J segment lost 4 bases and the V segment lost 4 bases, leaving 7 bases of the junction unmatched. This CDR3 contains 14 residues. Germline V gene data show CDR1 as SGHDT and CDR2 as YYEEEE. The CDR3 DNA reads as TGTGCCAGCAGCCCGGACAGGACGGGCTATGGCTACACCTTC. It encodes CASSPDRTGYGYTF.

V gene TRBV2 combines with J gene TRBJ2-3; 11 nucleotides line up with TRBD2. The germline V gene has CDR1 SNHLY and CDR2 FYNNEI. Trimming removed 6 bases from V and 3 bases from J; junction bases left unmatched: 11. The CDR3 runs to 17 residues. The CDR3 sequence: CASSPRGSGGATDTQYF. The CDR3 bases are TGTGCCAGCAGCCCACGGGGTAGCGGGGGGGCGACAGATACGCAGTATTTT. Drawing the rest from reference TRBV2 and TRBJ2-3, the complete variable domain is EPEVTQTPSHQVTQMGQEVILRCVPISNHLYFYWYRQILGQKVEFLVSFYNNEISEKSEIFDDQFSVERPDGSNFTLKIRSTKLEDSAMYFCASSPRGSGGATDTQYFGPGTRLTVL.

This rearrangement joins TRBV18 to TRBJ1-1; maybe TRBD1 (6 bases). CDR1 is KGHSH and CDR2 is LQKENI in the germline V gene. Between the trimmed V and J ends, which lost 6 bases and 8 bases, there was a span of 13 bases. This CDR3 region has 12 residues. As DNA, the CDR3 is TGTGCCAGCTCGCCCACGGGGACAGAAGCTTTCTTT. Its protein is CASSPTGTEAFF.

The V and J genes are TRBV9 and TRBJ2-3; tentative D call: TRBD1 (6 bases). The CDR3 contains 17 residues. Germline CDR1 is SGDLS and CDR2 is YYNGEE. Trimming took off 0 bases at V and 2 bases at J, with 16 bases between the two ends. The CDR3 sequence is CASSVGQAFGSTDTQYF. The CDR3, as DNA: TGTGCCAGCAGCGTAGGACAGGCCTTCGGCTCCACAGATACGCAGTATTTT. The full variable domain, rest sourced from reference TRBV9 and TRBJ2-3, is DSGVTQTPKHLITATGQRVTLRCSPRSGDLSVYWYQQSLDQGLQFLIQYYNGEERAKGNILERFSAQQFPDLHSELNLSSLELGDSALYFCASSVGQAFGSTDTQYFGPGTRLTVL.

The chain joins TRBV15 to TRBJ2-7; 12 bases agree with TRBD2. The CDR3 is made up of 14 amino acids. In germline, CDR1 is LNHNV, CDR2 YYDKDF (reference sequence). Trimming cost V 7 bases and J 6 bases; bases outside gene matches: 7. CDR3 nucleotide sequence: TGTGCCACCATCCTGCGACTAGCGGGGGTCGAGCAGTACTTC. Protein product: CATILRLAGVEQYF.

The V gene is TRBV27, the J gene TRBJ1-5; D remains unclear. This CDR3 has 13 amino acids. V gave up 2 bases and J gave up 6 bases, with 8 bases separating them. Germline-derived CDR1 and CDR2 are MNHEY and SMNVEV (reference sequence). CDR3 region: CASSLREGQPQHF. In nucleotides, the CDR3 is TGTGCCAGCAGTTTAAGGGAGGGTCAGCCCCAGCATTTT.

The chain uses TRBV30 and TRBJ1-6, with a possible D match to TRBD1 (5 bases). Trimming shortened V by 0 bases and J by 9 bases, and 12 bases separated the two germline ends. The germline V gene has CDR1 GTSNPN and CDR2 SVGIG (reference sequence). The CDR3 runs 14 residues. The CDR3 nucleotides are TGTGCCTGGAGTGTGGGAGGGGTGGGTTCACCCCTCCACTTT. The encoded protein is CAWSVGGVGSPLHF.

This clone appeared a single time. One end of the junction is discordant with germline, which a read error may explain. The chain uses TRBV7-7 and TRBJ2-3, with D unclear. Germline-derived CDR1 and CDR2 are SSHAT and FNYEAQ (reference sequence). The CDR3 is 13 amino acids. CDR3 nucleotides: TGTGCTAGCAGCTTATCCCATACAGATACGCAGTATTTT. This codes for CASSLSHTDTQYF.

This clone was seen only once. This chain connects TRBV19 to TRBJ1-6, with no clear D. The V gene lost 1 base and the J gene lost 7 bases, with 8 bases spanning the gap. Germline V gene data show CDR1 as LNHDA and CDR2 as SQIVND (reference sequence). CDR3 length: 14 amino acids. The CDR3 sequence is CASSIGGVNSPLHF. The CDR3 DNA is TGTGCCAGTAGTATAGGCGGGGTAAATTCACCCCTCCACTTT.

This rearrangement joins TRBV4-1 to TRBJ2-1, with no clear D. Trimming cost V 1 base and J 4 bases, with 17 bases left between them. Germline V gene lookup returns CDR1 MGHRA and CDR2 YSYEKL. CDR3 length equals 17 residues. The CDR3 here is CASSQGLRQRLYNEQFF. In DNA, the CDR3 is TGCGCCAGCAGCCAAGGGCTACGCCAGCGACTTTACAATGAGCAGTTCTTC.

The V call is TRBV2, the J call TRBJ1-2; D gene unclear. Trimming cost V 0 bases and J 5 bases, with 13 bases left between them. The CDR3 is made up of 15 amino acids. Germline values: CDR1 SNHLY, CDR2 FYNNEI. CDR3 DNA sequence: TGTGCCAGCAGTGAAGCCCCTGCGGCTAGTTATGGCTACACCTTC. This sequence encodes CASSEAPAASYGYTF.

The V gene is TRBV9, the J gene TRBJ2-7; 8 positions agree with TRBD1. Losses at the gene ends were 0 bases for V and 1 base for J; bases not matched to a gene: 3. Per the germline V gene, CDR1 is SGDLS and CDR2 is YYNGEE. The CDR3 sequence is 15 residues long. The CDR3, as DNA: TGTGCCAGCAGCGTAGGGCAGGGGGCTTCCTACGAGCAGTACTTC. Translation gives CASSVGQGASYEQYF.

The chain carries TRBV6-6 and TRBJ2-1; 7 bases agree with TRBD1. The CDR3 is made up of 16 amino acids. Trimming cost V 0 bases and J 8 bases; bases outside gene matches: 10. From germline, CDR1 is MNHNY and CDR2 SVGAGI (reference sequence). The DNA for the CDR3 is TGTGCCAGCAGTTACTCTCCGGGACAGTCTATCCATGAGCAGTTCTTC. It translates to CASSYSPGQSIHEQFF.

V and J are TRBV2 and TRBJ1-5; 9 positions agree with TRBD1. The V gene end was trimmed by 2 bases and the J gene end by 15 bases; junction bases not matched to a gene: 17. The CDR3 has 16 amino acids. The germline gives CDR1 SNHLY, CDR2 FYNNEI. CDR3 sequence reads: CASSENRGQGIVGGHF. The DNA for the CDR3 is TGTGCCAGCAGTGAAAATCGGGGACAGGGAATCGTTGGGGGGCATTTT.